The source of this T cell receptor (beta chain) is a study of Ad26.COV2.S vaccination and SARS-CoV-2 variants. The overall study: A COV1001 Ad26.COV2.S trial-arm participant provided the sample. Regarding the study as a whole: Measurement of non-spike TCR breadth gave similar results in vaccine and placebo recipients. Recipients given vaccine exceeded placebo recipients in spike-specific TCR breadth.

Turning to this clone: The antigen is undetermined.

The CDR3 contains 16 residues. Germline V lookup: CDR1 SGHDN, CDR2 FVKESK. V was clipped by 4 bases and J by 3 bases; unmatched bases: 8. The table came from immunoSEQ multiplex PCR; TCRdb's copy has only in-frame clones and leaves some out. The sample lists some 480,000 clones, roughly 85% occurring once. Treatment of the sample: roughly 19 received Ad26.COV2.S at low or high dose, single or two shots; 5 received placebo; per-sample allocation not given. Sampling was performed 63 days after the first vaccine or placebo injection. This person who donated was an adult of 18-55 years in Boston. The chain links TRBV14 to TRBJ2-2; TRBD1 matches at 7 bases. The specimen was peripheral blood, collected in a trial of Ad26.COV2.S vaccine versus placebo. The receptor was derived from a person between 18 and 60 years old who received the Ad26.COV2.S COVID-19 vaccine or a placebo. The CDR3 spells CASSLITGTDTGELFF. The CDR3 DNA sequence: TGTGCCAGCAGCCTAATCACCGGGACAGACACCGGGGAGCTGTTTTTT.